This TCR beta chain was profiled in a study of CD8 T cells in Susac syndrome. Broader study findings: The study conceded that its TCR sequencing and HLA analysis involved relatively few individuals.

In regard to this clonotype: Antigen specificity is unknown.

The CDR3 contains 15 residues. Germline trimming cut 1 base from V and 3 bases from J; bases unmatched to any gene: 3. Germline CDR1 and CDR2: SGHDN and FVKESK. The authors reverse transcribed roughly 0.5 to 1 ug RNA with random hexamers. Amplification of TCR beta CDR3 was carried out by immunoSEQ multiplex PCR, which covered 54 Vbeta and 13 Jbeta segments. MiXCR was run by TCRdb on the immunoSEQ multiplex PCR reads, yielding one entry per CDR3 protein. The data show more than 75,000 distinct CDR3 sequences, with about 93% seen just once and around 0.34% held by the top ten. The source of this sequence is a human donor in good health. The sequenced material came from CD8+ T cells from PBMCs. This chain uses TRBV14 with TRBJ2-3; 8 nucleotides match TRBD1. Here the CDR3 DNA reads TGTGCCAGCAGCCAAGCTAACAGGGGGACAGATACGCAGTATTTT. This codes for CASSQANRGTDTQYF.